A single sample gave rise to the 9 T cell receptor beta chains below, sequenced in a study of shared clonotypes between healthy human individuals. Measured with immunoSEQ multiplex PCR; TCRdb has only the in-frame clones, and not every one. Of some 530,000 clones listed, 60% to 80% are singletons. What was sequenced was PBMCs. These receptors all come from a woman in her 40s in good health. Some clones in this sample may be carry-over from other donors' samples.

This chain connects TRBV11-2 to TRBJ2-7, with 10 bases lining up with TRBD2. Germline V lookup: CDR1 SGHAT, CDR2 FQNNGV. The V and J ends lost 4 bases and 2 bases, in that order; junction bases with no gene match: 8. The CDR3 length is 16 residues. CDR3 nucleotides: TGTGCCAGCAGCTGGGGGGGACTAGCGATTACCTACGAGCAGTACTTC. The encoded protein is CASSWGGLAITYEQYF. Looking up the rest from reference TRBV11-2 and TRBJ2-7 gives the full variable domain: EAGVAQSPRYKIIEKRQSVAFWCNPISGHATLYWYQQILGQGPKLLIQFQNNGVVDDSQLPKDRFSAERLKGVDSTLKIQPAKLEDSAVYLCASSWGGLAITYEQYFGPGTRLTVT.

The chain uses TRBV5-1 and TRBJ2-3; the D gene is possibly TRBD2 (5 bases). V lost 1 base, J lost 2 bases, and 14 bases lay in between. CDR3 length equals 16 residues. Per germline, CDR1 SGHRS and CDR2 YFSETQ. CDR3 sequence reads: CASSLKLAHLTDTQYF. Here the CDR3 DNA reads TGCGCCAGCAGCTTGAAGCTAGCCCACCTCACAGATACGCAGTATTTT. The full variable domain, in which reference TRBV5-1 and TRBJ2-3 provide the parts outside the CDR3, is KAGVTQTPRYLIKTRGQQVTLSCSPISGHRSVSWYQQTPGQGLQFLFEYFSETQRNKGNFPGRFSGRQFSNSRSEMNVSTLELGDSALYLCASSLKLAHLTDTQYFGPGTRLTVL.

The V and J genes are TRBV5-1 and TRBJ2-1, with 7 bases matching TRBD2. Per the germline V gene, CDR1 is SGHRS and CDR2 is YFSETQ. The CDR3 is made up of 14 amino acids. V shed 1 base and J 9 bases; nucleotides not matched to a gene: 7. CDR3 amino acids: CASSLREGQGEQFF. In DNA form, the CDR3 reads TGCGCCAGCAGCTTGAGGGAGGGCCAGGGTGAGCAGTTCTTC.

The chain links TRBV5-1 to TRBJ2-1, with a possible D match to TRBD1 (7 bases). The CDR3 consists of 16 residues. V shed 7 bases and J shed 4 bases, with 21 bases lying between them. Germline V lookup: CDR1 SGHRS, CDR2 YFSETQ. As DNA, the CDR3 is TGCGCCAGCGGACAGGACGCCCAGGGGGGTTACAATGAGCAGTTCTTC. It translates to CASGQDAQGGYNEQFF.

The chain employs TRBV29-1 and TRBJ2-1; D is tentatively TRBD1 or TRBD2 (5 bases each). The germline CDR1 and CDR2 sequences are SQVTM and ANQGSEA. V lost 7 bases and J lost 7, with 17 bases in between. There are 13 residues in the CDR3. The CDR3 DNA sequence: TGCAGCGGCCGGGAAGGGGTCCGGAATGAGCAGTTCTTC. This encodes CSGREGVRNEQFF.

The V gene is TRBV19, the J gene TRBJ1-2; TRBD1 is a possible D gene (6 bases). CDR3 size: 15 residues. Trimming removed 3 bases from V and 4 bases from J, with 15 bases in between. Germline lookup yields CDR1 LNHDA and CDR2 SQIVND (reference sequence). The CDR3 nucleotides are TGTGCCAGTAGTATTCCCAGGGGCGCGGGCTATGGCTACACCTTC. This sequence encodes CASSIPRGAGYGYTF.

This clone has just one count. The chain joins TRBV30 to TRBJ1-6, with 8 bases that match TRBD1. Germline V CDR1 and CDR2: GTSNPN, SVGIG (reference sequence). The V segment lost 4 bases and the J segment 5 bases; nucleotides outside the gene matches: 7. This CDR3 contains 15 residues. The CDR3 DNA follows: TGTGCCTGGATTCAGGGGGCGAGGAATAATTCACCCCTCCACTTT. It encodes CAWIQGARNNSPLHF.

The rearrangement uses TRBV28 and TRBJ2-1; 12 positions match TRBD2. Looked up from germline, CDR1 is MDHEN and CDR2 is SYDVKM. The CDR3 runs 18 residues. The J segment lost 3 bases and the V segment lost 2 bases, leaving 8 bases of the junction unmatched. The CDR3 is CASSLMRLAGEVYNEQFF. CDR3 nucleotides: TGTGCCAGCAGTTTAATGCGACTAGCGGGAGAGGTCTACAATGAGCAGTTCTTC.

This clone was detected a few times. Other nucleotide sequences from this sample produce the same CDR3. The rearrangement joins TRBV5-1 to TRBJ2-1; D is unclear. V lost 0 bases, J lost 0 bases, and 7 bases lay in between. The germline V gene encodes CDR1 SGHRS and CDR2 YFSETQ. This CDR3 comprises 15 residues. The chain's CDR3 is CASSLGGTSYNEQFF. CDR3 sequence (DNA): TGCGCCAGCAGCTTGGGGGGAACCTCCTACAATGAGCAGTTCTTC.